This T cell receptor (beta chain) appears in the sequencing data of a study of blood T cell repertoires in COVID-19. CDR3 length: 15 amino acids. From germline, CDR1 is SGHTA and CDR2 FQGNSA. V shed 0 bases, J shed 10 bases, and the junction held 6 bases outside the gene matches. TCRdb's table, derived via immunoSEQ multiplex PCR, lists solely in-frame clones and lacks some. Altogether about 40,000 clones are present, about nine tenths being singletons, with the ten largest covering approximately 14%. This sequence joins TRBV7-2 and TRBJ2-1; TRBD2 matches at 10 bases. This receptor was taken from a woman in her 30s in a cohort sampled during active COVID-19. Specimen: peripheral blood. CDR3 sequence: CASSLAGTSAREQFF. The CDR3 nucleotides are TGTGCCAGCAGCTTAGCCGGGACTAGCGCAAGGGAGCAGTTCTTC.